These T cell receptor beta chains were read from a single sample in a study of radiation and T cells in renal cell carcinoma. Here immunoSEQ multiplex PCR was the method, and the copy in TCRdb shows in-frame clones only, minus some. The table has approximately 120,000 clones, 81% seen once; the top ten hold under 6.5%. The sample was blood, taken from a patient whose treatment included radiotherapy and nephrectomy. The origin of the receptors is a man in his fifties or sixties with renal cell carcinoma. Both conserved end residues are part of each CDR3. Fields, in order: V gene, J gene, CDR3 protein.

V gene: TRBV9
J gene: TRBJ2-7
CDR3 protein: CASSVASGEGYEQYF

V gene: TRBV5-6
J gene: TRBJ2-3
CDR3 protein: CASSLGITDTQYF

V gene: TRBV5-6
J gene: TRBJ1-1
CDR3 protein: CASSLYTTEAFF

V gene: TRBV19
J gene: TRBJ2-7
CDR3 protein: CASSSHLGGKYF

V gene: TRBV19
J gene: TRBJ1-1
CDR3 protein: CASRAPLGRGRGTEAFF

V gene: TRBV7-2
J gene: TRBJ1-1
CDR3 protein: CASSTPGHQNTEAFF

V gene: TRBV7-8
J gene: TRBJ2-7
CDR3 protein: CASSLVGGRGYYEQYF

V gene: TRBV7-2
J gene: TRBJ1-3
CDR3 protein: CASTPGGYGNTIYF

V gene: TRBV25-1
J gene: TRBJ1-1
CDR3 protein: CASSESGSAVIPFF

V gene: TRBV2
J gene: TRBJ2-6
CDR3 protein: CASSGWGEPSGANVLTF

V gene: TRBV7-2
J gene: TRBJ1-3
CDR3 protein: CASSLRQGWAGNTIYF

V gene: TRBV6-1
J gene: TRBJ1-2
CDR3 protein: CASSELTDYGYTF

V gene: TRBV7-2
J gene: TRBJ2-1
CDR3 protein: CASSPGLSNEQFF

V gene: TRBV28
J gene: TRBJ2-3
CDR3 protein: CAVFPGTGTDTQYF

V gene: TRBV28
J gene: TRBJ2-7
CDR3 protein: CASSKPGPSTYEQYF

V gene: TRBV4-2
J gene: TRBJ2-1
CDR3 protein: CASSQGGGVDNEQFF

V gene: TRBV6-1
J gene: TRBJ1-5
CDR3 protein: CASSESINQPQHF

V gene: TRBV9
J gene: TRBJ2-7
CDR3 protein: CASQRGVRDEQYF

V gene: TRBV7-2
J gene: TRBJ2-5
CDR3 protein: CASSLARTQETQYF

V gene: TRBV11-2
J gene: TRBJ2-5
CDR3 protein: CASSLVRTGAGTQYF

V gene: TRBV5-1
J gene: TRBJ2-3
CDR3 protein: CASSWRQVITDTQYF

V gene: TRBV27
J gene: TRBJ1-1
CDR3 protein: CASSPGNTEAFF

V gene: TRBV7-9
J gene: TRBJ1-6
CDR3 protein: CASSRDRLNSPLHF

V gene: TRBV19
J gene: TRBJ1-2
CDR3 protein: CASSMTGGYTF

V gene: TRBV6-5
J gene: TRBJ2-7
CDR3 protein: CASSQQGFVYEQYF